Sequencing of this T cell receptor (beta chain) was carried out in a study of cytomegalovirus exposure and HLA in healthy donors. Study context: Researchers found that under 90% of over 350 genotyped donors fell within the Caucasian-associated ancestry cluster.

As regards this clone: Its matching antigen is unknown.

The CDR3 consists of 15 residues. Germline V gene data show CDR1 as LNHDA and CDR2 as SQIVND (reference sequence). V lost 4 bases, J lost 2 bases, and 15 bases lay in between. The PCR ran on 60 Vbeta and 13 Jbeta primers. The table came from immunoSEQ multiplex PCR; TCRdb's copy has only in-frame clones and leaves some out. Counted here are some 120,000 clones, more than 60% occurring once; the ten biggest clones make up 4% to 5%. Notes on the study in general: Fewer N-insertions (relative to the approximately 700-donor mean) were reportedly seen in an Asian-associated ancestry cluster in a later analysis. A later analysis showed HLA-associated TCR beta chains outstripping equally common others in clonal expansion. Some V segments, including TRBV6-2 and TRBV6-3, were excluded as indistinguishable.

This chain connects TRBV19 to TRBJ2-7; possible D gene TRBD1, 6 bases. Input material: PBMCs. The source of this sequence is a woman in her 40s in good health and CMV-seronegative. Here the CDR3 DNA reads TGTGCCAGTAGTAGGATGGATCGGACAGCCTACGAGCAGTACTTC. It codes for CASSRMDRTAYEQYF.